This T cell receptor (beta chain) is drawn from a study of CD8+ T cells in alopecia areata. CDR1 and CDR2 from the germline V gene are MNHEY and SVGAGI. The CDR3 contains 14 residues. With 5 bases removed from V and 3 bases from J, the gap between germline ends came to 13 bases. Overall study results and limits: Against the mouse data, patients shared TCRs less clearly, possibly for HLA reasons. Scalp lesions, especially in alopecia totalis/universalis, had higher clonality than normal scalp.

Following extraction, RNA underwent reverse transcription to cDNA, which served as the sequencing template. Assay used: immunoSEQ multiplex PCR; TCRdb lists only in-frame clones, some missing. This table has hundreds of thousands of clones, 60% appearing once. Treatment defined: oral pan-JAK inhibitor, 5-10 mg twice daily. On this clone itself: The antigen is undetermined.

The rearrangement links TRBV6-5 to TRBJ2-5; either TRBD1 or TRBD2 may fit D (5 bases each). This sequence was found in a human donor with alopecia areata. The specimen comprised CD4+ T cells sorted from blood, sampled around week 54, from a patient treated with tofacitinib. The CDR3 region has the DNA TGTGCCAGCAGTCGGGGACCAGGAAAAGAGACCCAGTACTTC. Protein sequence: CASSRGPGKETQYF.